The 14 T cell receptor beta chains below were found in one sample sequenced in a study of T-cell memory formation after mild COVID-19. TCRdb passed the 5' RACE reads through MiXCR, listing each CDR3 protein once. Of around 450,000 distinct CDR3 sequences listed, 20% are singletons. The sequenced sample consisted of PBMCs or a T cell subset sorted from them (not recorded which). Source of these receptors: an adult woman who had mild COVID-19 (a few samples of this study predate the infection). Cell type and time point are not known.

In the case of this clonotype: The junction differs from germline at one of its ends, possibly a read error. The V call is TRBV7-3, the J call TRBJ2-3; possibly TRBD2 for D (6 bases). CDR1 SGHTA and CDR2 FQGTGA come from the germline V gene. This CDR3 comprises 15 residues. The CDR3 DNA sequence: TGTGCCAGCAGCGTAACGGCGGGGAGCACAGATACGCAGTATTTT. It is translated as CASSVTAGSTDTQYF.

The chain has TRBV7-6 and TRBJ2-2, with 7 bases that match TRBD1. The CDR3 runs to 16 residues. Germline CDR1 reads SGHVS; CDR2 reads FNYEAQ. Germline trimming cut 1 base from V and 6 bases from J; bases unmatched to any gene: 8. The CDR3 DNA reads as TGTGCCAGCAGCTTAGGGACGACAGGGAAGGCCGGGGAGCTGTTTTTT. It translates to CASSLGTTGKAGELFF. Drawing the rest from reference TRBV7-6 and TRBJ2-2, the complete variable domain is GAGVSQSPRYKVTKRGQDVALRCDPISGHVSLYWYRQALGQGPEFLTYFNYEAQQDKSGLPNDRFSAERPEGSISTLTIQRTEQRDSAMYRCASSLGTTGKAGELFFGEGSRLTVL.

V usage is TRBV5-1 and J usage is TRBJ1-2; the match to TRBD1 covers 7 bases. The CDR3 is 14 amino acids. The germline V gene has CDR1 SGHRS and CDR2 YFSETQ. V trimming: 2 bases; J trimming: 6 bases; junction bases outside the gene matches: 7. This CDR3 reads CASSFSGTENGYTF. In DNA form, the CDR3 reads TGCGCCAGCAGCTTCTCCGGGACAGAGAATGGCTACACCTTC.

This clonotype was seen more than once but under ten times. The CDR3 protein is CASGTSGDTDTQYF. The CDR3 DNA sequence: TGTGCCAGCGGGACTAGCGGTGACACAGATACGCAGTATTTT. The chain employs TRBV10-3 and TRBJ2-3; 11 bases map to TRBD2. There are 14 residues in the CDR3. Germline loops: CDR1 ENHRY, CDR2 SYGVKD. The J segment lost 2 bases and the V segment lost 10 bases, leaving 5 bases of the junction unmatched.

The chain uses TRBV24-1 and TRBJ2-2; TRBD2 aligns across 7 bases. Germline CDR1 and CDR2: KGHDR and SFDVKD. This CDR3 is built from 15 residues. V shed 9 bases and J 4 bases; nucleotides not matched to a gene: 10. The DNA of the CDR3 is TGTGCCACCGGGGCCAGCGGGGCCGGCACCGGGGAGCTGTTTTTT. Its protein is CATGASGAGTGELFF.

The V call is TRBV5-1, the J call TRBJ1-6, with 7 bases fitting TRBD1. Trimming cost V 4 bases and J 7 bases; bases outside gene matches: 8. The CDR3 spans 15 residues. The V gene's germline CDR1 is SGHRS and CDR2 YFSETQ. The CDR3 region is CASSPRDRANSPLHF. The CDR3 DNA reads as TGCGCCAGCAGCCCCCGCGACAGGGCAAATTCACCCCTCCACTTT.

The rearrangement uses TRBV7-9 and TRBJ2-5; D assignment may be TRBD1 or TRBD2 (5 bases each). The CDR3 length is 15 residues. The V end was cut by 1 base, the J end by 5 bases, with 14 bases between. From germline, CDR1 is SEHNR and CDR2 FQNEAQ (reference sequence). DNA for the CDR3: TGTGCCAGCAGCTTAGAGGGGACCCAGTGGGAGACCCAGTACTTC. It yields the protein CASSLEGTQWETQYF.

The genes are TRBV7-8 and TRBJ2-5; D unclear. CDR1 and CDR2 (germline): SGHVS, FQNEAQ. The CDR3 has 12 amino acids. The V gene lost 2 bases and the J gene lost 7 bases, with 8 bases spanning the gap. CDR3 sequence: CASSLTDLTQYF. CDR3 DNA sequence: TGTGCCAGCAGCTTAACGGATTTGACCCAGTACTTC.

This clonotype was counted only a few times. The rearrangement joins TRBV7-9 to TRBJ1-1; 7 nucleotides line up with TRBD1. The CDR3 contains 13 residues. From germline, CDR1 is SEHNR and CDR2 FQNEAQ (reference sequence). V shed 7 bases and J 1 base; nucleotides not matched to a gene: 3. The DNA for the CDR3 is TGTGCCAGCACCTACAGGGGGAACACTGAAGCTTTCTTT. Its translation is CASTYRGNTEAFF.

The rearrangement uses TRBV20-1 and TRBJ2-1; 7 nucleotides line up with TRBD2. V shed 6 bases and J 4 bases; nucleotides not matched to a gene: 12. The CDR3 totals 15 residues. Germline V gene lookup returns CDR1 DFQATT and CDR2 SNEGSKA (reference sequence). The CDR3, as DNA: TGCAGTGCGACCGGGACTACGTTCGGGTACAATGAGCAGTTCTTC. Translated: CSATGTTFGYNEQFF.

This clonotype showed up just a few times. This chain uses TRBV4-1 with TRBJ2-2, with 7 bases that match TRBD1. The CDR3 contains 15 residues. Germline V gene data show CDR1 as MGHRA and CDR2 as YSYEKL. The J segment lost 1 base and the V segment lost 6 bases, leaving 5 bases of the junction unmatched. The CDR3 protein is CASRSRTGNTGELFF. DNA of the CDR3: TGCGCCAGCAGATCACGGACAGGGAACACCGGGGAGCTGTTTTTT.

The chain is built from TRBV6-5 and TRBJ1-1; D is unresolved. CDR1 and CDR2 from the germline V gene are MNHEY and SVGAGI. The CDR3 is made up of 15 amino acids. V lost 5 bases to trimming and J lost 6 bases, with 19 bases between them. The CDR3 loop reads CASSREAVGPSEAFF. In DNA form, the CDR3 reads TGTGCCAGCAGTAGAGAGGCGGTAGGCCCCTCTGAAGCTTTCTTT.

This clonotype was seen more than once but under ten times. The J gene is TRBJ1-2, the V gene TRBV9, with D possibly matching TRBD1 (5 bases). The CDR3 runs to 17 residues. Germline CDR1 SGDLS, CDR2 YYNGEE. Between the trimmed V and J ends, which lost 3 bases and 4 bases, there was a span of 22 bases. The CDR3 region is CASSGGPDSQIAYGYTF. The CDR3 DNA reads TGTGCCAGCAGCGGAGGACCAGACAGCCAAATTGCCTATGGCTACACCTTC.

The V gene is TRBV29-1, the J gene TRBJ2-3; no clear D gene. Germline assignment: CDR1 SQVTM and CDR2 ANQGSEA. The CDR3 is made up of 16 amino acids. V lost 7 bases to trimming and J lost 0 bases, with 20 bases between them. The DNA of the CDR3 is TGCAGCGCAGACGGGCACGACGCTATTAGCACAGATACGCAGTATTTT. Translated: CSADGHDAISTDTQYF.